A single sample is the source of the 14 T cell receptor beta chains below, sequenced in a study of blood T cell repertoires in COVID-19. Produced via immunoSEQ multiplex PCR; TCRdb's table is partial and in-frame only. The data contain under 150,000 clones, roughly 85% of them singletons. Sequenced: peripheral blood. These receptors came from a man aged 25-45 years with acute or convalescent COVID-19.

The V and J genes are TRBV27 and TRBJ2-3, with D perhaps TRBD2 (5 bases). Trimming cost V 6 bases and J 3 bases, with 13 bases left between them. CDR3 size: 14 residues. Germline V gene data show CDR1 as MNHEY and CDR2 as SMNVEV (reference sequence). The CDR3 protein is CASSYRDPTDTQYF. CDR3 bases: TGTGCCAGCAGCTACCGGGATCCGACAGATACGCAGTATTTT.

This clone has just a few counts. The rearrangement links TRBV7-9 to TRBJ1-3; D perhaps matches TRBD1 (5 bases). Germline V gene data show CDR1 as SEHNR and CDR2 as FQNEAQ (reference sequence). The CDR3 extends over 15 amino acids. Trimming removed 1 base from V and 4 bases from J, with 11 bases in between. CDR3 region: CASSLEQGSGNTIYF. The CDR3 bases are TGTGCCAGCAGCTTAGAGCAGGGATCAGGAAACACCATATATTTT.

The rearrangement joins TRBV2 to TRBJ2-1; TRBD2 agrees at 7 bases. With 6 bases clipped from V and 1 base from J, the junction kept 3 bases outside the gene matches. The CDR3 consists of 14 residues. In germline, CDR1 is SNHLY, CDR2 FYNNEI. CDR3: CASRGRESYNEQFF. In nucleotides, the CDR3 is TGTGCCAGCAGGGGGCGGGAGTCCTACAATGAGCAGTTCTTC. The whole variable domain, filled in from reference TRBV2 and TRBJ2-1, reads EPEVTQTPSHQVTQMGQEVILRCVPISNHLYFYWYRQILGQKVEFLVSFYNNEISEKSEIFDDQFSVERPDGSNFTLKIRSTKLEDSAMYFCASRGRESYNEQFFGPGTRLTVL.

The chain uses TRBV19 and TRBJ2-7; 8 bases align to TRBD1. The J segment lost 3 bases and the V segment lost 1 base, leaving 5 bases of the junction unmatched. CDR3 length: 15 residues. Germline CDR1 reads LNHDA; CDR2 reads SQIVND (reference sequence). In nucleotides, the CDR3 is TGTGCCAGTAGTATAGGGACAGGGTCGGGCTACGAGCAGTACTTC. Its protein product is CASSIGTGSGYEQYF.

The V call is TRBV30, the J call TRBJ1-4; 8 nucleotides agree with TRBD1. Looked up from germline, CDR1 is GTSNPN and CDR2 is SVGIG (reference sequence). With 1 base clipped from V and 8 bases from J, the junction kept 15 bases outside the gene matches. This CDR3 spans 17 amino acids. The CDR3 sequence: CAWSARLNRGEEEKLFF. The CDR3 region has the DNA TGTGCCTGGAGTGCACGGCTAAACAGGGGGGAAGAGGAAAAACTGTTTTTT.

The chain carries TRBV7-9 and TRBJ2-7; D is undetermined. The CDR3 has 14 amino acids. CDR1 is SEHNR, CDR2 FQNEAQ, per germline (reference sequence). The ends were cut back, 2 bases at V and 7 bases at J, with 15 bases in the middle. CDR3 DNA sequence: TGTGCCAGCAGCTTAAGCGTAGAGGCTCAAGAGCAGTACTTC. Amino acids: CASSLSVEAQEQYF. Complete variable domain (other parts from reference TRBV7-9 and TRBJ2-7): DTGVSQNPRHKITKRGQNVTFRCDPISEHNRLYWYRQTLGQGPEFLTYFQNEAQLEKSRLLSDRFSAERPKGSFSTLEIQRTEQGDSAMYLCASSLSVEAQEQYFGPGTRLTVT.

This chain uses TRBV6-5 with TRBJ2-3; 10 bases line up with TRBD2. V lost 10 bases, J lost 4 bases, and 8 bases stayed unmatched. The germline gives CDR1 MNHEY, CDR2 SVGAGI. The CDR3 loop spans 14 amino acids. The CDR3 region is CATVAGGIPDTQYF. The CDR3 nucleotides are TGTGCCACTGTAGCGGGAGGTATCCCAGATACGCAGTATTTT.

The chain joins TRBV27 to TRBJ2-2; D is perhaps TRBD2 (6 bases). The length of the CDR3 is 15 residues. V lost 2 bases and J 0 bases, leaving 7 bases between the germline ends. Germline V gene data show CDR1 as MNHEY and CDR2 as SMNVEV (reference sequence). The CDR3 region has the DNA TGTGCCAGCAGTTTAGGAGGGGCGAACACCGGGGAGCTGTTTTTT. This translates into CASSLGGANTGELFF.

The V and J genes are TRBV4-3 and TRBJ2-2; 12 bases fit TRBD2. Germline V gene data show CDR1 as LGHNA and CDR2 as YSLEER. With 4 bases clipped from V and 6 bases from J, the junction kept 9 bases outside the gene matches. This CDR3 is built from 17 residues. CDR3 in DNA: TGCGCCAGCAGCCCCACCCGGACTAGCGGGGATCCCGGGGAGCTGTTTTTT. Its protein product is CASSPTRTSGDPGELFF.

The chain is built from TRBV19 and TRBJ2-7, with a weak D call TRBD1 (6 bases). The CDR3 is made up of 14 amino acids. Trimming removed 3 bases at V and 4 bases at J, with 13 bases between. Germline loops: CDR1 LNHDA, CDR2 SQIVND (reference sequence). CDR3 amino acids: CASSISGVVYEQYF. The CDR3 DNA is TGTGCCAGTAGTATTTCAGGGGTGGTTTACGAGCAGTACTTC.

The rearrangement joins TRBV7-2 to TRBJ1-5, with unresolved D. Germline CDR1 and CDR2: SGHTA and FQGNSA. The CDR3 has 16 amino acids. V was cut by 1 base and J by 5 bases, with 15 bases left in between. CDR3 sequence: CASSLGGGLVHQPQHF. Here the CDR3 DNA reads TGTGCCAGCAGCTTAGGGGGAGGGTTAGTGCATCAGCCCCAGCATTTT.

V and J are TRBV6-5 and TRBJ2-6; D might be TRBD1 (5 bases). Looked up from germline, CDR1 is MNHEY and CDR2 is SVGAGI. This CDR3 spans 14 amino acids. The V gene lost 6 bases and the J gene lost 2 bases, with 8 bases spanning the gap. CDR3 in amino acids: CASSWGPGANVLTF. CDR3 coding DNA: TGTGCCAGCAGCTGGGGCCCTGGGGCCAACGTCCTGACTTTC.

Only a few counts were recorded for this clone. The chain combines TRBV7-3 with TRBJ2-1; D is uncertain. The CDR3 is 14 amino acids. CDR1 SGHTA and CDR2 FQGTGA come from the germline V gene. V was shortened by 2 bases and J by 8 bases, with 13 bases between the two germline ends. CDR3 sequence reads: CASSLGLPSDEQFF. The CDR3 DNA is TGTGCCAGCAGCTTAGGTCTACCCTCGGATGAGCAGTTCTTC.

The chain links TRBV19 to TRBJ1-1, with D unresolved. V was trimmed by 7 bases and J by 4 bases, leaving 13 bases between them. The CDR3 loop spans 13 amino acids. Per the germline V gene, CDR1 is LNHDA and CDR2 is SQIVND (reference sequence). This CDR3 is CASNRVYSTEAFF. CDR3 DNA: TGTGCCAGTAATCGGGTTTATAGCACTGAAGCTTTCTTT.